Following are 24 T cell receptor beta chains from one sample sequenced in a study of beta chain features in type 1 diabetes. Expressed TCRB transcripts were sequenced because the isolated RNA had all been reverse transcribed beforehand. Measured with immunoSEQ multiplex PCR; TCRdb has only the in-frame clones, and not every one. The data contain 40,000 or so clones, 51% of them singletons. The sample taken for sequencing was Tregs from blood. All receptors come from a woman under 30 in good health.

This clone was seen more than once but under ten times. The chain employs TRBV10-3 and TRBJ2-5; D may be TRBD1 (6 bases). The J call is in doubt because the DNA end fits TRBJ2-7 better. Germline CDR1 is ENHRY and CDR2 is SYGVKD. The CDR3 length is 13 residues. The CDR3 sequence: CASRGQSEGEQYF. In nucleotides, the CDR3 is TGTGCCTCCCGAGGACAGTCTGAGGGCGAGCAGTACTTC.

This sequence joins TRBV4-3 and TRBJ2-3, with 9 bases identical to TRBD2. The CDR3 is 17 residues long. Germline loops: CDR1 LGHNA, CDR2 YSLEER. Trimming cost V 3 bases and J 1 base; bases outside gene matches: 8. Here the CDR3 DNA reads TGCGCCAGCAGCCAGTCTATAGCGGGAGTGGGCACAGATACGCAGTATTTT. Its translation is CASSQSIAGVGTDTQYF.

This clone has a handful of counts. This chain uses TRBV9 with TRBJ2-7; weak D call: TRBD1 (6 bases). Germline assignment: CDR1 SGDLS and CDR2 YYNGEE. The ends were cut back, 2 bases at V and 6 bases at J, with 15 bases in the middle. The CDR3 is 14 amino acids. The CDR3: CASSVGQQGTEQYF. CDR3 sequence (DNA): TGTGCCAGCAGCGTCGGCCAACAGGGTACCGAGCAGTACTTC.

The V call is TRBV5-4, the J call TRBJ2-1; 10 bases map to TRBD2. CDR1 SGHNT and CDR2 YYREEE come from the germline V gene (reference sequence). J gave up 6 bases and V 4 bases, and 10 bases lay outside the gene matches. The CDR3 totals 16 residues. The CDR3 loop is CASSRVGAGGANEQFF. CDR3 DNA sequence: TGTGCCAGCAGCCGGGTGGGAGCGGGGGGGGCCAATGAGCAGTTCTTC.

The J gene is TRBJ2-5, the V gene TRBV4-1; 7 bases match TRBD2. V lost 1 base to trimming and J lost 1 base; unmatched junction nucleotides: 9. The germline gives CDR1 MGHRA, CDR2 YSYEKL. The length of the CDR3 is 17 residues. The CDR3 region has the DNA TGCGCCAGCAGCCAAGGGATTGGGAGGGGACCCCAAGAGACCCAGTACTTC. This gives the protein CASSQGIGRGPQETQYF.

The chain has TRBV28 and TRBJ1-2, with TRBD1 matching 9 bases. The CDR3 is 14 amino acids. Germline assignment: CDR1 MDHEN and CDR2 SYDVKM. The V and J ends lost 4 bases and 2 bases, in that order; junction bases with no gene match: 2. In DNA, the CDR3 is TGTGCCAGCAGTTCGGGACAGGGCAACTATGGCTACACCTTC. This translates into CASSSGQGNYGYTF.

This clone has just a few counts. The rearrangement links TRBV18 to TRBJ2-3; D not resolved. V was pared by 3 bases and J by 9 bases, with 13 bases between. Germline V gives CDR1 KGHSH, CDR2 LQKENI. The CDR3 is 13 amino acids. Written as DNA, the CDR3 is TGTGCCAGCTCACCTGAGATAAAGAGAACGCAGTATTTT. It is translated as CASSPEIKRTQYF.

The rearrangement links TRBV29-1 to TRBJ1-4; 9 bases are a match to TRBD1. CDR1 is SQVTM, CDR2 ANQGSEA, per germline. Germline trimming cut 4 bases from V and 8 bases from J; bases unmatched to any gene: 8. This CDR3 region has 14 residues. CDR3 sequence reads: CSVGPGQGREKLFF. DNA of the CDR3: TGCAGCGTTGGGCCGGGACAGGGTCGGGAAAAACTGTTTTTT.

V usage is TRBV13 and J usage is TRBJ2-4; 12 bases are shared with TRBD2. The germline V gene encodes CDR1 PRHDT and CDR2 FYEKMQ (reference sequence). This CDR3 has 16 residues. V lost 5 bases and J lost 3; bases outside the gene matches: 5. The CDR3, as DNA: TGTGCCAGCAGCCTCGGACTAGCGGGGCTCAAAAACATTCAGTACTTC. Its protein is CASSLGLAGLKNIQYF.

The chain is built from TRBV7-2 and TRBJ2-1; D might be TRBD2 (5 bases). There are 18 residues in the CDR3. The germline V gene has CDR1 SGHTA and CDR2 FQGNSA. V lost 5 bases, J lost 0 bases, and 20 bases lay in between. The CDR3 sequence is CASSHSALRVYSYNEQFF. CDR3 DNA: TGTGCCAGCAGCCACTCTGCCTTGCGGGTATACTCCTACAATGAGCAGTTCTTC.

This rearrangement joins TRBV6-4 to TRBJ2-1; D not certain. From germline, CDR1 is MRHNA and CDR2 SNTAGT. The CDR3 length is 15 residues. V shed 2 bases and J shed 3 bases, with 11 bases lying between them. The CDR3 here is CASSDLVVVYNEQFF. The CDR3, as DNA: TGTGCCAGCAGTGACCTTGTAGTTGTCTACAATGAGCAGTTCTTC.

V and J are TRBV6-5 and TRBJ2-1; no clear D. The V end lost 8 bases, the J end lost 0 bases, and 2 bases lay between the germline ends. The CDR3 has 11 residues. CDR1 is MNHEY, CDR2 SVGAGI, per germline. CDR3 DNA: TGTGCCAGCCTCTCCTACAATGAGCAGTTCTTC. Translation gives CASLSYNEQFF.

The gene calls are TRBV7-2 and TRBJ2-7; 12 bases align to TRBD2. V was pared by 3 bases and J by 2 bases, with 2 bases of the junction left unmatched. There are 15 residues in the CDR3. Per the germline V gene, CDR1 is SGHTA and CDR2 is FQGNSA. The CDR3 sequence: CASSLASGRAYEQYF. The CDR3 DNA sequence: TGTGCCAGCAGCTTGGCTAGCGGGAGGGCCTACGAGCAGTACTTC.

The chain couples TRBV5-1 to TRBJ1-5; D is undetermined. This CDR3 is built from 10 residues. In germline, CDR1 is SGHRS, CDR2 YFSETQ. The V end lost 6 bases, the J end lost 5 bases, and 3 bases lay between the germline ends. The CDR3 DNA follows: TGCGCCAGCACCGATCAGCCCCAGCATTTT. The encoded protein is CASTDQPQHF.

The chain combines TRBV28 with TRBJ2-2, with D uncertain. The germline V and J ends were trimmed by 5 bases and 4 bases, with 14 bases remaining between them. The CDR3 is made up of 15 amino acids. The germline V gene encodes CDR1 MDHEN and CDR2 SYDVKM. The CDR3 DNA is TGTGCCAGCAGTGCGGCCCTACTCTCCACCGGGGAGCTGTTTTTT. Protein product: CASSAALLSTGELFF.

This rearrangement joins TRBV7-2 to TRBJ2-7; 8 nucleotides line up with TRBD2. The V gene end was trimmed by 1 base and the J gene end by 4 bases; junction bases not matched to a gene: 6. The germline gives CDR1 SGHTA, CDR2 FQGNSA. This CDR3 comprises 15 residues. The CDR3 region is CASSLGGRTSYEQYF. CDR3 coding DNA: TGTGCCAGCAGCTTAGGCGGGAGGACCTCATACGAGCAGTACTTC.

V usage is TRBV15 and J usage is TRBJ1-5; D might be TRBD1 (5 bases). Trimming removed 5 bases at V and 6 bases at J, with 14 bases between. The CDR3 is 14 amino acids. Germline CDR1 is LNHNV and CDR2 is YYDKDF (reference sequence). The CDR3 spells CATSSGDFGQPQHF. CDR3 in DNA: TGTGCCACCAGCTCTGGGGACTTCGGTCAGCCCCAGCATTTT. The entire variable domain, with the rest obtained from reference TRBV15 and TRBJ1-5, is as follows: DAMVIQNPRYQVTQFGKPVTLSCSQTLNHNVMYWYQQKSSQAPKLLFHYYDKDFNNEADTPDNFQSRRPNTSFCFLDIRSPGLGDTAMYLCATSSGDFGQPQHFGDGTRLSIL.

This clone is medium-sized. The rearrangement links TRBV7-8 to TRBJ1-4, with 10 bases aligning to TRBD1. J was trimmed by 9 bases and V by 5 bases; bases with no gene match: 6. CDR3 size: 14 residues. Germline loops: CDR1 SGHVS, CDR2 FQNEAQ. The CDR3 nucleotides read TGTGCCAGCAGCAACCGGGACAGGGGCCAAAAACTGTTTTTT. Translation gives CASSNRDRGQKLFF.

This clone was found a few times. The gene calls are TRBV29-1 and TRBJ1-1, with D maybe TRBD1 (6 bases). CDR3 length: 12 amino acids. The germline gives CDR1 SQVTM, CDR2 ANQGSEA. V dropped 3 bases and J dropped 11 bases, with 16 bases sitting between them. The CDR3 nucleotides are TGCAGCGTTGATTACCCCAGGGGAAACGCTTTCTTT. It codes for CSVDYPRGNAFF.

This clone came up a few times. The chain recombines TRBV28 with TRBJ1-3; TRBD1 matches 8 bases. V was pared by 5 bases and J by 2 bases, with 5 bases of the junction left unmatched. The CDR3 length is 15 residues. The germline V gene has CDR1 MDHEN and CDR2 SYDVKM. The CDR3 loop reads CASSGAGGTGNTIYF. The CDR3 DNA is TGTGCCAGCAGTGGGGCAGGGGGCACTGGAAACACCATATATTTT. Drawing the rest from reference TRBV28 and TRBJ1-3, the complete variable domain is DVKVTQSSRYLVKRTGEKVFLECVQDMDHENMFWYRQDPGLGLRLIYFSYDVKMKEKGDIPEGYSVSREKKERFSLILESASTNQTSMYLCASSGAGGTGNTIYFGEGSWLTVV.

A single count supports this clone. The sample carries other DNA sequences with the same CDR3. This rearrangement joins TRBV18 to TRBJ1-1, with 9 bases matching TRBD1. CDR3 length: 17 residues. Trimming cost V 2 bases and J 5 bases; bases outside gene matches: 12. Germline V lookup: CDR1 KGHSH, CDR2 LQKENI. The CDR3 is CASSPVGQGGGRTEAFF. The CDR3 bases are TGTGCCAGCTCACCAGTGGGACAGGGCGGCGGGAGAACTGAAGCTTTCTTT.

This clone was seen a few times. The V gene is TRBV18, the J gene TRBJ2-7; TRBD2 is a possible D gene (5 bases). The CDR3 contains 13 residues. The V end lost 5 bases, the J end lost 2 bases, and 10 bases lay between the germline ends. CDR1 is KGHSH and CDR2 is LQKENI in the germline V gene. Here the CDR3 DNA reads TGTGCCAGCTCATCCGGGAACCCCTACGAGCAGTACTTC. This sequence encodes CASSSGNPYEQYF.

The CDR3 DNA is TGTGCCAGCAGCAAAGAGCGATTCGGGGACAGGGGGGACAATGAGCAGTTCTTC. This gives the protein CASSKERFGDRGDNEQFF. The chain recombines TRBV21-1 with TRBJ2-1; the table's D gene call, TRBD1, was not cross checked with the DNA. TRBV21-1 is listed as a pseudogene. The CDR3 has 18 residues.

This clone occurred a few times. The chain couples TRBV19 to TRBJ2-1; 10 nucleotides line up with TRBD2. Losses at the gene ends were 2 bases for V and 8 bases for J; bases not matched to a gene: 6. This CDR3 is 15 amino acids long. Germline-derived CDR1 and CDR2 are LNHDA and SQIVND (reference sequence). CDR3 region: CASSITSGIRDEQFF. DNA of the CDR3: TGTGCCAGTAGTATAACTAGCGGGATCAGGGATGAGCAGTTCTTC.